The 22 T cell receptor beta chains listed next were all sequenced from one sample in a study of high-grade serous ovarian cancer treatment subgroups. This table comes from immunoSEQ multiplex PCR, and its TCRdb copy is limited to in-frame clones, with some not included. The table has about 960 clones, about 66% seen once. Tumor samples were obtained before definitive surgery or chemotherapy. The sample consisted of tumor tissue. The origin of the receptors is a human donor with high-grade serous ovarian cancer.

The rearrangement joins TRBV6-4 to TRBJ2-1; D might be TRBD2 (6 bases). The V gene lost 5 bases and the J gene lost 5 bases, with 10 bases spanning the gap. The germline CDR1 and CDR2 sequences are MRHNA and SNTAGT. The CDR3 loop spans 13 amino acids. CDR3 sequence reads: CASSFTSNNEQFF. The CDR3 DNA reads as TGTGCCAGCAGTTTCACTAGCAACAATGAGCAGTTCTTC.

The chain links TRBV28 to TRBJ1-5, with 8 bases identical to TRBD1. V shed 2 bases, J shed 2 bases, and the junction held 2 bases outside the gene matches. The CDR3 sequence is 15 residues long. Germline V CDR1 and CDR2: MDHEN, SYDVKM. The CDR3 loop reads CASSLGTGRNQPQHF. The CDR3 bases are TGTGCCAGCAGTTTAGGGACAGGCCGCAATCAGCCCCAGCATTTT.

This clone showed up just once. V gene TRBV5-1 combines with J gene TRBJ2-2; no firm D call. This CDR3 contains 14 residues. Trimming took 0 bases from V and 6 from J, leaving 9 bases between them. In germline, CDR1 is SGHRS, CDR2 YFSETQ. This CDR3 reads CASSLVPSAGELFF. The DNA for the CDR3 is TGCGCCAGCAGCTTGGTGCCCAGCGCCGGGGAGCTGTTTTTT.

The chain has TRBV7-2 and TRBJ2-2, with D maybe TRBD2 (7 bases). There are 16 residues in the CDR3. Trimming took off 5 bases at V and 8 bases at J, with 21 bases between the two ends. Germline values: CDR1 SGHTA, CDR2 FQGNSA. CDR3 amino acids: CASSPRGAGVSGELFF. In DNA form, the CDR3 reads TGTGCCAGCAGCCCCCGGGGGGCGGGAGTCTCTGGGGAGCTGTTTTTT. Filled out from reference TRBV7-2 and TRBJ2-2, the complete variable domain reads GAGVSQSPSNKVTEKGKDVELRCDPISGHTALYWYRQSLGQGLEFLIYFQGNSAPDKSGLPSDRFSAERTGGSVSTLTIQRTQQEDSAVYLCASSPRGAGVSGELFFGEGSRLTVL.

The chain is built from TRBV7-2 and TRBJ2-3; TRBD2 matches at 15 bases. The germline CDR1 and CDR2 sequences are SGHTA and FQGNSA. CDR3 length: 19 amino acids. J gave up 6 bases and V 3 bases, and 13 bases lay outside the gene matches. The DNA for the CDR3 is TGTGCCAGCAGCTTTATAGCTTCCGGACTAGCGGGAGGGCGGGATACGCAGTATTTT. Encoded protein: CASSFIASGLAGGRDTQYF.

The chain is built from TRBV13 and TRBJ2-7, with 9 bases lining up with TRBD2. V shed 2 bases and J 4 bases; nucleotides not matched to a gene: 9. Germline V gene lookup returns CDR1 PRHDT and CDR2 FYEKMQ (reference sequence). The CDR3 runs 16 residues. CDR3: CASSLRGAGGRYEQYF. CDR3 nucleotides: TGTGCCAGCAGCTTAAGGGGAGCGGGAGGTCGGTACGAGCAGTACTTC. Supplemented by reference TRBV13 and TRBJ2-7, the full variable domain reads AAGVIQSPRHLIKEKRETATLKCYPIPRHDTVYWYQQGPGQDPQFLISFYEKMQSDKGSIPDRFSAQQFSDYHSELNMSSLELGDSALYFCASSLRGAGGRYEQYFGPGTRLTVT.

This chain joins TRBV5-1 and TRBJ2-2; TRBD2 matches 9 bases. Per germline, CDR1 SGHRS and CDR2 YFSETQ. There are 15 residues in the CDR3. J was trimmed by 8 bases and V by 0 bases; bases with no gene match: 5. The CDR3 DNA follows: TGCGCCAGCAGCTTGGACCCGGGACTAGCTGGGGAGCTGTTTTTT. Translated: CASSLDPGLAGELFF.

The chain carries TRBV10-3 and TRBJ2-5; D is ambiguous. This CDR3 region has 12 residues. The V end lost 4 bases, the J end lost 1 base, and 4 bases lay between the germline ends. The germline V gene has CDR1 ENHRY and CDR2 SYGVKD. This CDR3 reads CAISGFQETQYF. In DNA form, the CDR3 reads TGTGCCATCAGTGGGTTCCAAGAGACCCAGTACTTC.

This clone qualifies as large. The V call is TRBV4-1, the J call TRBJ1-5; D not resolved. Trimming took off 1 base at V and 6 bases at J, with 7 bases between the two ends. CDR1 MGHRA and CDR2 YSYEKL come from the germline V gene. This CDR3 is 13 amino acids long. The CDR3 coding sequence is TGCGCCAGCAGCCAAGGACTTTCTCAGCCCCAGCATTTT. Protein product: CASSQGLSQPQHF.

The chain carries TRBV7-2 and TRBJ2-7; TRBD2 agrees at 8 bases. CDR1 SGHTA and CDR2 FQGNSA come from the germline V gene. The CDR3 runs to 15 residues. V dropped 5 bases and J dropped 5; count of bases not matched to a gene: 11. The CDR3 sequence: CASSLDPGLVNEQYF. In nucleotides, the CDR3 is TGTGCCAGCAGCCTAGATCCGGGACTAGTAAACGAGCAGTACTTC.

The gene calls are TRBV9 and TRBJ1-2; TRBD1 is a possible D gene (6 bases). Germline assignment: CDR1 SGDLS and CDR2 YYNGEE. Trimming pared 3 bases from V and 6 bases from J, leaving 12 bases between. The CDR3 covers 13 residues. The CDR3 sequence: CASSAGQPHGYTF. CDR3 in DNA: TGTGCCAGCAGCGCCGGACAGCCCCATGGCTACACCTTC.

This clone was counted between two and nine times. This rearrangement joins TRBV28 to TRBJ1-5; D gene uncertain. This CDR3 is 12 amino acids long. Germline V CDR1 and CDR2: MDHEN, SYDVKM. With 6 bases removed from V and 6 bases from J, the gap between germline ends came to 9 bases. In DNA, the CDR3 is TGTGCCAGCAGCCCTACCTCTCAGCCCCAGCATTTT. Residues: CASSPTSQPQHF.

The chain carries TRBV5-1 and TRBJ2-5; 7 nucleotides align to TRBD2. This CDR3 region has 13 residues. V lost 0 bases to trimming and J lost 10 bases; unmatched junction nucleotides: 6. Per germline, CDR1 SGHRS and CDR2 YFSETQ. The CDR3 DNA is TGCGCCAGCAGCTTGGACATGGGAGGGGTCCAGTACTTC. Translating gives CASSLDMGGVQYF.

The chain employs TRBV5-8 and TRBJ2-3, with 11 bases matching TRBD2. With V trimmed by 4 bases and J by 7 bases, 5 bases remained unmatched. Germline V lookup: CDR1 SGHTS, CDR2 YDEGEE. This CDR3 has 14 residues. The CDR3 nucleotides read TGTGCCAGCAGCCTAGCGGGAGGTTTGAATACGCAGTATTTT. Protein sequence: CASSLAGGLNTQYF.

This chain links TRBV5-6 with TRBJ2-5, with 12 bases that match TRBD2. The CDR3 sequence is 18 residues long. CDR1 is SGHDT, CDR2 YYEEEE, per germline. V was pared by 4 bases and J by 6 bases, with 16 bases of the junction left unmatched. The CDR3 DNA is TGTGCCAGCAGCCGAAGGACTAGCGGGATAGGCGCAGGTCAGACCCAGTACTTC. Translated: CASSRRTSGIGAGQTQYF.

This clone was observed a single time. The chain recombines TRBV9 with TRBJ2-1, with TRBD2 matching over 16 bases. Germline lookup yields CDR1 SGDLS and CDR2 YYNGEE. The CDR3 spans 17 residues. V shed 3 bases and J 6 bases; nucleotides not matched to a gene: 6. CDR3 sequence: CASSDGTSGRAVNEQFF. In DNA form, the CDR3 reads TGTGCCAGCAGCGACGGGACTAGCGGGAGGGCGGTCAATGAGCAGTTCTTC.

The rearrangement uses TRBV5-6 and TRBJ2-3; D ambiguous. The CDR3 runs 16 residues. Germline values: CDR1 SGHDT, CDR2 YYEEEE. V lost 0 bases and J 2 bases, leaving 13 bases between the germline ends. The CDR3 region is CASSLGPGTSTDTQYF. In DNA, the CDR3 is TGTGCCAGCAGCTTGGGGCCAGGAACCTCCACAGATACGCAGTATTTT.

The chain joins TRBV7-8 to TRBJ1-1, with a weak D call TRBD1 (5 bases). V was cut by 5 bases and J by 1 base, with 8 bases left in between. There are 13 residues in the CDR3. Per germline, CDR1 SGHVS and CDR2 FQNEAQ. The CDR3 region has the DNA TGTGCCAGCAGCCGGGGGTGGAACACTGAAGCTTTCTTT. Residues: CASSRGWNTEAFF.

This chain joins TRBV18 and TRBJ2-1, with a weak D call TRBD2 (5 bases). CDR1 is KGHSH, CDR2 LQKENI, per germline. V shed 4 bases and J shed 3 bases, with 10 bases lying between them. The CDR3 is made up of 14 amino acids. CDR3 bases: TGTGCCAGCTCACTTCGCCGGGACTACAATGAGCAGTTCTTC. Amino acids: CASSLRRDYNEQFF. Full variable domain (rest looked up from reference TRBV18 and TRBJ2-1): NAGVMQNPRHLVRRRGQEARLRCSPMKGHSHVYWYRQLPEEGLKFMVYLQKENIIDESGMPKERFSAEFPKEGPSILRIQQVVRGDSAAYFCASSLRRDYNEQFFGPGTRLTVL.

This clone was detected once. V is TRBV4-2 and J is TRBJ2-7; 9 positions match TRBD2. Germline V gives CDR1 LGHNA, CDR2 YNFKEQ. There are 15 residues in the CDR3. V lost 0 bases, J lost 0 bases, and 0 bases stayed unmatched. In DNA form, the CDR3 reads TGTGCCAGCAGCCAAGAGCGGGAGGGCTCCTACGAGCAGTACTTC. Translated, it gives CASSQEREGSYEQYF.

The CDR3 loop is CASSFDPGRAEGGYTF. The CDR3 DNA reads as TGTGCCAGCAGCTTCGATCCCGGACGGGCAGAGGGTGGCTACACCTTC. The V gene is TRBV5-4, the J gene TRBJ1-2; D remains ambiguous. Looked up from germline, CDR1 is SGHNT and CDR2 is YYREEE (reference sequence). This CDR3 is 16 amino acids long. Trimming removed 2 bases from V and 7 bases from J, with 21 bases in between. Full variable domain (missing parts from reference TRBV5-4 and TRBJ1-2): ETGVTQSPTHLIKTRGQQVTLRCSSQSGHNTVSWYQQALGQGPQFIFQYYREEENGRGNFPPRFSGLQFPNYSSELNVNALELDDSALYLCASSFDPGRAEGGYTFGSGTRLTVV.

The chain uses TRBV6-6 and TRBJ2-5; D not certain. The germline gives CDR1 MNHNY, CDR2 SVGAGI (reference sequence). The CDR3 is 12 residues long. V was cut by 4 bases and J by 10 bases, with 13 bases left in between. The CDR3 bases are TGTGCCAGCAGTTCCCTCTTCCCTGACCAGTACTTC. Amino acids: CASSSLFPDQYF.